The clone carrying this T cell receptor (beta chain) was recorded once. Germline V CDR1 and CDR2: MNHEY, SMNVEV (reference sequence). V lost 2 bases, J lost 4 bases, and 12 bases stayed unmatched. The CDR3 length is 18 residues. These data belong to a study of shared T cell receptors in the human thymus. Data came from immunoSEQ multiplex PCR; TCRdb stores just in-frame clones and leaves some out. The sample comprises about 380,000 clones, around 93% of which are singletons, and approximately 0.02% rests with the top ten. The V call is TRBV27, the J call TRBJ2-1; 9 bases match TRBD2. The specimen was thymocytes. The source of this sequence is a human donor. The CDR3 coding sequence is TGTGCCAGCAGTTTAGAAGCCGCGACTAGCGGCGCATACAATGAGCAGTTCTTC. Its protein product is CASSLEAATSGAYNEQFF.